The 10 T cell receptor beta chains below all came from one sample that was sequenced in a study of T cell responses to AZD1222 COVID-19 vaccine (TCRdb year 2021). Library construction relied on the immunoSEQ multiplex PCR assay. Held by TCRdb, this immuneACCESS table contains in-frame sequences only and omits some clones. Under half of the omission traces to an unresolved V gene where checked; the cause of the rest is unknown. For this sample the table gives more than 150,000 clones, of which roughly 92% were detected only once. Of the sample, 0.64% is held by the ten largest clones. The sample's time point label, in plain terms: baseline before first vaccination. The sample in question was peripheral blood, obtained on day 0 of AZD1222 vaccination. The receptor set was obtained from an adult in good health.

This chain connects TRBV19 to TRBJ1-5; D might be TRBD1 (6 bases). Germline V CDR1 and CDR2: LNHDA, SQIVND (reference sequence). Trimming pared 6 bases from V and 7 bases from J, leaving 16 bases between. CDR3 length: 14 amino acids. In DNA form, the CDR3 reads TGTGCCAGTAGCCTGGACAGTGGAGGACAGCCCCAGCATTTT. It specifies CASSLDSGGQPQHF.

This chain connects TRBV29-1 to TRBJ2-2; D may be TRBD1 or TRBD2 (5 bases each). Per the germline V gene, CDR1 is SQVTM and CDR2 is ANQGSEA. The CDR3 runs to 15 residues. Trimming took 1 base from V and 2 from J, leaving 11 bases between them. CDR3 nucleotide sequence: TGCAGCGTTGAAGGGGGCGGACTCAACACCGGGGAGCTGTTTTTT. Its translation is CSVEGGGLNTGELFF.

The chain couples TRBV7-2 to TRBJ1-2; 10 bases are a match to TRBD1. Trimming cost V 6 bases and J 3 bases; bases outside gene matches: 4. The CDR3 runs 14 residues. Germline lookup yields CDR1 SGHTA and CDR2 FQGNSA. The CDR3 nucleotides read TGTGCCAGCAGTTTGACAGGGGGCGACTATGGCTACACCTTC. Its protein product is CASSLTGGDYGYTF.

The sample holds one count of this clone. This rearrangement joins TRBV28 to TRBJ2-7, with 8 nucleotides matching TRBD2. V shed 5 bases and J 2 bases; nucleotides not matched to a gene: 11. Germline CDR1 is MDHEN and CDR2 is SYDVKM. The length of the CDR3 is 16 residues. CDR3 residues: CASSPSGGAGPYEQYF. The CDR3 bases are TGTGCCAGCAGTCCCTCGGGGGGGGCTGGGCCCTACGAGCAGTACTTC.

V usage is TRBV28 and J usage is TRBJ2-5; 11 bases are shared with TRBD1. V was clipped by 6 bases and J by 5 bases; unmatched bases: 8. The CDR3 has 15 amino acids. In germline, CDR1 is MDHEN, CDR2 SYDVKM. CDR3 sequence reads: CASRPGQGAWETQYF. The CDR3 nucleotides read TGTGCCAGCAGACCTGGACAGGGGGCGTGGGAGACCCAGTACTTC.

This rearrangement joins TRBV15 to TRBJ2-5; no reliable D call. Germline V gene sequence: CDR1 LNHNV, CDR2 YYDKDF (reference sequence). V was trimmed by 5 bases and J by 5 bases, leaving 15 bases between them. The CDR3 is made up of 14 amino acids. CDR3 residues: CATSLSSARETQYF. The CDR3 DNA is TGTGCCACCAGCCTCTCAAGCGCGAGGGAGACCCAGTACTTC.

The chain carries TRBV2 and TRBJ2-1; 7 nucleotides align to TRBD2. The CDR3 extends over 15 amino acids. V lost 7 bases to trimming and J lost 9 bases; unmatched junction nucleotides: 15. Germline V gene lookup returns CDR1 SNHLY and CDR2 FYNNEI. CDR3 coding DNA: TGTGCCAGCAACAGGCTGGAGTTAAGCGGGGCTGAGCAGTTCTTC. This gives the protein CASNRLELSGAEQFF. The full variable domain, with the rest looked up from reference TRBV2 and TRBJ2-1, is EPEVTQTPSHQVTQMGQEVILRCVPISNHLYFYWYRQILGQKVEFLVSFYNNEISEKSEIFDDQFSVERPDGSNFTLKIRSTKLEDSAMYFCASNRLELSGAEQFFGPGTRLTVL.

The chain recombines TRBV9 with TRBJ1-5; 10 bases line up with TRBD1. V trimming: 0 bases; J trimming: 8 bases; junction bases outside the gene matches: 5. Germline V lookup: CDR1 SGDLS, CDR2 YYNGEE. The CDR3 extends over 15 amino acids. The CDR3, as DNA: TGTGCCAGCAGCGTAGGGACAGGGGGTTCGGAGCCCCAGCATTTT. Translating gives CASSVGTGGSEPQHF.

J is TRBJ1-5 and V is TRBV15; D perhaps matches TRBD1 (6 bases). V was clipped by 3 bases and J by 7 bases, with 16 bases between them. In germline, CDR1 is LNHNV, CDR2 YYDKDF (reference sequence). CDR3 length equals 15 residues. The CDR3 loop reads CATSSYREQGQPQHF. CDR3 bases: TGTGCCACCAGCAGCTACAGGGAACAAGGCCAGCCCCAGCATTTT.

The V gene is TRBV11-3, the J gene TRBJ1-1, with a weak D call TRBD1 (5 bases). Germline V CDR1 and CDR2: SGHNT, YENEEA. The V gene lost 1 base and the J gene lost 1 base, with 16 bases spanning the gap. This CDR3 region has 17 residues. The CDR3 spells CASSLVGAGRPNTEAFF. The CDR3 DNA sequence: TGTGCCAGCAGCTTAGTCGGTGCGGGACGCCCGAACACTGAAGCTTTCTTT.